This is a list of T cell receptor beta chains from one sample in a study of cytomegalovirus exposure and HLA in healthy donors. Method: immunoSEQ multiplex PCR; TCRdb's copy keeps in-frame clones and lacks some. The sample lists 85,000 to 100,000 clones, more than 60% seen once, with approximately 7% in the top ten. Material for sequencing was PBMCs. Receptors originate from a man aged 45 to 65 in good health and CMV-seropositive. CDR3s include the opening cysteine and the closing phenylalanine or tryptophan. The order of the fields is J gene, CDR3 length, V gene, CDR3 protein.

TRBJ2-1,15,TRBV11-2,CASSLSRGGNNEQFF
TRBJ2-3,17,TRBV5-1,CASSMEGRGRVTDTQYF
TRBJ1-5,14,TRBV7-6,CASSLDSINQPQHF
TRBJ1-5,15,TRBV7-9,CASSLGDISNQPQHF
TRBJ2-5,14,TRBV30,CAWSIWPVQETQYF
TRBJ1-4,15,TRBV4-1,CASSQPGQGHEKLFF
TRBJ1-4,14,TRBV4-1,CASSTTGTNEKLFF
TRBJ1-2,13,TRBV28,CASRREGSGGYPF
TRBJ1-2,13,TRBV10-3,CAINPGGDYGYPF
TRBJ1-4,17,TRBV5-1,CASSSNLMTGPFEKLFF
TRBJ1-4,19,TRBV19,CASRHYRGNIQATNEKLFF
TRBJ1-2,13,TRBV5-6,CASSLSGDYGYTF
TRBJ1-6,16,TRBV19,CASSPAGTEHNSPLHF
TRBJ1-2,12,TRBV6-5,CASSAGIGGYTF
TRBJ1-3,15,TRBV5-6,CASRRQVGTGNTIYF
TRBJ2-7,15,TRBV6-1,CASILAGGSSYEQYF
TRBJ1-2,16,TRBV5-6,CASSQAGASKNYGYPF
TRBJ2-7,14,TRBV9,CASSVSGGSYEQYF
TRBJ1-3,15,TRBV19,CASSRDRFSGNTIYF
TRBJ1-2,16,TRBV19,CASTPGTASSNYGYTF
TRBJ1-3,15,TRBV10-3,CAISDAGSSGNTIYF
TRBJ1-1,18,TRBV5-1,CASSLESQGAGVNTEAFF
TRBJ1-2,14,TRBV7-9,CASSFNRDTGGYTF
TRBJ2-3,15,TRBV7-2,CASSTLPGGTDTQYF
TRBJ2-5,15,TRBV15,CATSRDFGGRETQYF
TRBJ2-3,14,TRBV29-1,CSARLAGGTDTQYF
TRBJ2-1,15,TRBV6-6,CASILAGGEYNEQFF
TRBJ1-2,13,TRBV19,CASSQRVWYGYTF
TRBJ1-2,12,TRBV19,CASSIASDRAAF
TRBJ2-5,15,TRBV9,CASSPRGTGGETQYF
TRBJ2-7,14,TRBV4-2,CASSQTELSYEQYF
TRBJ1-1,15,TRBV10-3,CAISESGGGNTEAFF
TRBJ2-7,13,TRBV10-3,CAIRGDSVYEQYF
TRBJ2-7,14,TRBV19,CASSRQVSSYEQYF
TRBJ1-5,16,TRBV4-1,CASSQSPGFLNQPQNF